Reported below is one T cell receptor (beta chain). Its binding antigen is unknown. Per-base quality was not reported, and no clone a single base away is much larger than it. In total, approximately 700 healthy bone marrow donors made up the cohort. At the time of sampling, every cohort member was nominally healthy, though immune exposures that went unrecorded were likely present. The donor was CMV seronegative and belonged to the group of 352 seronegative cohort members. Every donor gave a peripheral blood sample, and the peripheral blood mononuclear cells from that sample were used for TCR beta sequencing. The Qiagen DNeasy Blood Extraction Kit was used to extract genomic DNA from the blood cell samples. This entry is derived from a study of cytomegalovirus exposure and HLA in healthy donors (dated 2017 in TCRdb). For context, the study as a whole: An earlier analysis of more than 550 of the donors reported about 280 Gb of sequence data and 95 million to 130 million unique TCR beta sequences obtained from 150 million to 200 million T cells. All discovery cohort repertoires had been generated on a single sequencing platform. Several DR-DQ haplotypes were handled as single units for association and clustering because linkage in the cohort was strong. Genome-wide SNP genotypes for about 55% of the roughly 670 donors were used in a later genetic analysis, which treated that subset as a discovery cohort. In an earlier analysis of around 540 of the donors, high-throughput TCR beta sequencing was used to judge whether each TCR beta V gene segment behaved as functional or pseudogenic. Around 320 gigabases of sequencing data and 78 million or so unique TCR sequences were included in an early release covering about 620 HLA-typed donors. The study combined high-throughput TCR immunosequencing, statistical association of individual TCRs with disease status, and machine learning to predict cytomegalovirus infection status. Rather than drawing on any new phenotypic data, the later analysis identified candidate immune exposures from TCR beta sequences and the way those sequences occurred across donors. In addition to the first cohort of 666 subjects, a separate validation cohort of about 120 different subjects was used. In a later analysis, previously published TCR beta repertoires from 500 to 750 donors were re-analyzed and high-resolution HLA genotyping was added so that TCR occurrence patterns could be studied. The number of donors typed differed by locus, with 629-630 for A, B, C, DRB1 and DQB1, around 500 for DQA1, some 570 for DPA1, and about 450 for DPB1. Across about 380 genotyped donors of the cohort, an average of about 200,000 unique TCR beta nucleotide sequences per donor were sequenced, and 15% to 20% of those sequences were non-productive. The study aimed to test whether cataloging public T cell receptors could reveal signatures of past pathogen exposure. The study profiled the T cell repertoires of 666 subjects by immunosequencing and related them to cytomegalovirus serostatus. Both class I and class II loci were covered by HLA typing, at four-digit resolution. The genetic ancestry cluster associated with self-reported Caucasian donors included over 80% of the 300 to 450 genotyped donors. Donor age, sex, ethnicity and CMV serostatus were compiled alongside the repertoire data.

The germline V gene encodes CDR1 LGHNA and CDR2 YNFKEQ. From cysteine to phenylalanine, the CDR3 is 17 amino acids long. The sequence is cut down to CDR3 DNA, 51 bases in frame from base 1. Trimming at the junction amounts to 1 base on V and 3 bases on J, and the germline ends lie 15 bases apart. Receptor libraries were prepared by the immunoSEQ multiplex PCR assay. For the multiplex PCR, a mixture combining 60 forward primers for TCR Vbeta segments and 13 reverse primers for TCR Jbeta segments was used. The CDR3 region of rearranged TCR beta genes was amplified from genomic DNA with a multiplex PCR assay. On the Illumina HiSeq System, the amplified TCR beta libraries were sequenced as 87-base-pair reads. The source study handled its data this way. Across the roughly 700 repertoires, a later analysis counted 78 million or so unique TCR beta chains, some 11 million of which were shared by at least two donors. Raw reads were error-corrected and collapsed into unique sequences by a nearest-neighbor algorithm in which closely related sequences were merged to remove PCR and sequencing errors. To assign V, D and J gene segments, CDR3 sequences were aligned to IMGT reference sequences. For a sequence to be retained, at least a six-nucleotide match to both a V gene segment and a J gene segment was required. Rearrangements were classified as productive when the CDR3 lacked stop codons and remained in frame with V and J, and all other rearrangements were classified as non-productive. CDR3 was defined according to IMGT convention as the region running from the second conserved V-encoded cysteine to the conserved J-encoded phenylalanine. The earlier analysis of 587 of the donors excluded any sequence lacking an unambiguous match to a single V gene segment. In an earlier analysis of 587 of the donors, a V segment was called functional when productive rearrangements were above 56.7%, and segregating when the standard deviation between donors exceeded 5%. A statistical classification framework was built to diagnose cytomegalovirus status from the catalog of TCR beta chain sequences. In a later analysis, V and J genes were assigned by comparing TCR nucleotide sequences against IMGT/GENE-DB human TR gene sequences. The TCRdist pipeline was used in a later analysis to assign CDR3 sequences and most-parsimonious VDJ recombination scenarios. A later analysis defined each TCR beta chain by its CDR3 amino acid sequence plus V-gene family, and excluded reads lacking a unique V-gene family. A later analysis removed 592 highly shared, low-generation-probability nucleotide sequences to deal with suspected cross-contamination and a sequencing artifact. A later analysis calculated a clonal expansion index for each public chain from normalized within-repertoire ranks of inferred template counts. Generation probabilities in a later analysis came from a VDJ recombination model fitted to out-of-frame rearrangements, and those results were checked against IGoR. A later analysis scored TCR-TCR, TCR-HLA and TCR-CMV co-occurrence with hypergeometric tests, applying a repertoire-size bias correction to TCR pairs. To estimate false discovery rates, a later analysis permuted the HLA or CMV assignments 20 times. In a later analysis, co-occurring TCRs were grouped using DBSCAN, with TCRdist sequence similarity added in when clustering inside HLA-allele-positive subsets. For co-occurrence clustering, repertoires with fewer than 30,000 or more than 120,000 public chains were excluded, along with five repertoires with anomalous nucleotide sharing. The immuneACCESS repertoire file appears here via TCRdb, limited to in-frame rearrangements. These files lack a portion of the clones; in checked studies, under half of the deficit traces to unresolved V genes, and the cause of the others is not known. For V, J and clone size, that table is used; D and trimming come from the DNA. In this sample the table shows about 160,000 clones, 75% to 90% of which occur a single time. Of the sample, 1% falls within the top ten clones.

Findings and caveats that apply to the study as a whole: Some IMGT-functional V segments, including TRBV6-2 and TRBV6-3, could not be told apart with the 87-base-pair reads, so those segments were excluded. Roughly uniform sequencing depth across donors was assumed in presence/absence analyses, although this assumption may not hold. It was suggested by the authors that the approach could potentially be generalized to other disease states and immunological phenotypes. Most CMV-associated TCR beta chains appeared to be HLA-restricted in a later analysis, and the HLA associations seemed to be driven largely by CMV exposure. A further reported finding was that TCR beta sequences accurately predicted the HLA-A and HLA-B alleles for most subjects in the first cohort. In vitro tests confirmed that a few of the cytomegalovirus-associated TCR beta chains recognize cytomegalovirus antigens. In an earlier analysis of around 500 of the donors, most TCR beta V segments appeared in productive rearrangements about 87% or about 30% of the time, broadly matching IMGT annotations. Because HLA typing was unavailable for some donors at each locus, only the typed subset was used in association tests. In a later analysis, the rate of TCR association differed among HLA loci, with DRB1 alleles having the most associated TCRs and HLA-C alleles having the fewest. In a later analysis, several top co-occurrence clusters were reported to appear linked to parvovirus B19, influenza, CMV and Epstein-Barr virus. The classifier was reported to diagnose cytomegalovirus status with high specificity and sensitivity in both the original cohort and the validation cohort. A total of roughly 160 TCR beta chains were listed by the study as associated with cytomegalovirus. In this cohort, only TCR beta chains were sequenced, and detectable features were limited by the absence of alpha or paired-chain data. A later genetic analysis reported fewer N-insertions in productive TCRs among donors in an Asian-associated ancestry cluster than the roughly 670-donor mean. Correlated functional status among segregating V segments might reflect linkage disequilibrium, but an unknown experimental factor could not be ruled out. Because counts were too low, seventeen rarely observed V segments, including chromosome 9 orphons, were left out of the earlier analysis of approximately 580 of the donors. A later analysis found that HLA-associated TCR beta chains were more clonally expanded and had lower generation probabilities than equally common non-associated chains. CMV serostatus was the only immune exposure information available for the cohort. An association between a missense DCLRE1C variant and V-gene and J-gene trimming of TCR beta chains was found in a later genetic analysis and replicated in an independent cohort. A group of highly shared sequence variants was considered likely to be a technical artifact of the sequencing pipeline. At a false discovery rate of 0.05, a later analysis linked fewer than 20,000 TCR beta sequences to specific HLA alleles. When HLA alleles, especially DR and DQ, strongly co-occurred, attributing TCR associations to individual alleles was difficult. Most TCR sequences were seen in very few donors, while some public TCRs were found in many individuals.

The sequencing input was PBMCs. The TCR was taken from a boy between 2 and 10 years old in good health and CMV-seronegative. The chain was built from TRBV4-2 and TRBJ2-2, and possibly TRBD2, on 6 matching bases. The CDR3 protein: CASSQVGAGFDTGELFF. The sequence in DNA is TGTGCCAGCAGCCAAGTAGGGGCGGGATTCGACACCGGGGAGCTGTTTTTT.